One TCR beta chain is described in this entry. CDR1 is SGHTA, CDR2 FQGNSA, per germline. The CDR3 extends over 14 amino acids. These data are taken from a study of shared clonotypes between healthy human individuals. Study information: Per-donor plates numbered three CD4 naive, three CD4 memory, two CD8 naive and one CD8 memory.

The method was immunoSEQ multiplex PCR; TCRdb's version includes in-frame clones alone and lacks a portion of them. Of nearly 750,000 clones listed, around 77% were seen once; the top ten hold approximately 1.8%. The V and J genes are TRBV7-2 and TRBJ2-5; D uncertain. The DNA end lines up better with TRBJ2-7; the J call may be wrong. The sample consisted of memory CD4+ T cells sorted from blood. As for subset: CD45RA-negative fraction. The TCR originated in a woman between 25 and 40 years old in good health. DNA of the CDR3: TGTGCCAGCAGCTTATGGTGGCAGACGCACGAGCAGTACTTC. It yields the protein CASSLWWQTHEQYF.